Presented here are 32 T cell receptor beta chains from one specimen sequenced in a study of blood T cell repertoires in COVID-19. Assay: immunoSEQ multiplex PCR; the TCRdb copy retains only in-frame clones and omits some. The sample has 95,000 to 110,000 clones; roughly 90% are singletons. The sequenced sample consisted of peripheral blood. These receptors all come from a woman of 80 years or more in a cohort sampled during active COVID-19.

The rearrangement links TRBV2 to TRBJ1-1; no clear D gene. CDR1 and CDR2 from the germline V gene are SNHLY and FYNNEI. V shed 6 bases and J shed 2 bases, with 13 bases lying between them. The CDR3 runs 14 residues. For the CDR3, the DNA is TGTGCCAGCAGGTTAGAGGGTACCAACACTGAAGCTTTCTTT. Translation gives CASRLEGTNTEAFF. Full variable domain (remainder filled in from reference TRBV2 and TRBJ1-1): EPEVTQTPSHQVTQMGQEVILRCVPISNHLYFYWYRQILGQKVEFLVSFYNNEISEKSEIFDDQFSVERPDGSNFTLKIRSTKLEDSAMYFCASRLEGTNTEAFFGQGTRLTVV.

The rearrangement links TRBV4-1 to TRBJ1-2; no reliable D call. Trimming removed 0 bases from V and 2 bases from J, with 13 bases in between. Per germline, CDR1 MGHRA and CDR2 YSYEKL. The CDR3 has 16 amino acids. The CDR3, as DNA: TGCGCCAGCAGCCAAGATCGTGAGGCTCTGAACTATGGCTACACCTTC. Its translation: CASSQDREALNYGYTF.

The genes are TRBV6-5 and TRBJ1-1, with D hard to call. The CDR3 covers 13 residues. Trimming left V 2 bases short and J 10 bases short, with 14 bases between. Germline lookup yields CDR1 MNHEY and CDR2 SVGAGI. The CDR3: CASSYRPGEGAFF. DNA for the CDR3: TGTGCCAGCAGTTACAGGCCCGGGGAGGGAGCTTTCTTT.

The chain employs TRBV21-1 and TRBJ1-4; no check of the table's D call, TRBD1, against the DNA was made. TRBV21-1 constitutes a pseudogene. The CDR3 consists of 18 residues. As DNA, the CDR3 is TGTGCCAGCAGCAAACCGGGACAGGGGGTGGCAACTAATGAAAAACTGTTTTTT. This sequence encodes CASSKPGQGVATNEKLFF.

The rearrangement uses TRBV27 and TRBJ2-3; TRBD2 matches 12 bases. V gave up 5 bases and J gave up 2 bases; unmatched junction bases: 11. The CDR3 consists of 18 residues. Germline CDR1 MNHEY, CDR2 SMNVEV (reference sequence). The CDR3 coding sequence is TGTGCCAGCAGTGCAACTAGCGGGAGGTGGGGGTACACAGATACGCAGTATTTT. Its translation: CASSATSGRWGYTDTQYF.

This clone came up a few times. This chain connects TRBV9 to TRBJ1-5, with 7 bases lining up with TRBD1. From germline, CDR1 is SGDLS and CDR2 YYNGEE. This CDR3 region has 13 residues. Losses at the gene ends were 5 bases for V and 2 bases for J; bases not matched to a gene: 1. The CDR3 DNA is TGTGCCAGCAGTCAGGGGGGCAATCAGCCCCAGCATTTT. This gives the protein CASSQGGNQPQHF.

This clone occurred once. This rearrangement joins TRBV21-1 to TRBJ1-4; no DNA check was done on the table's D call, TRBD1. TRBV21-1 is a recognized pseudogene. CDR3 length: 16 residues. The chain's CDR3 is CASSNQGRGINEKLFF. For the CDR3, the DNA is TGTGCCAGCAGCAACCAGGGGAGAGGTATTAATGAAAAACTGTTTTTT.

The count of this clone is one. The V gene is TRBV5-1, the J gene TRBJ2-7; maybe TRBD1 (5 bases). Deletions cut 4 bases from V and 4 bases from J, with 9 bases between. Germline V gives CDR1 SGHRS, CDR2 YFSETQ. This CDR3 has 12 amino acids. In nucleotides, the CDR3 is TGCGCCAGCAGCACGGACAATTACGAGCAGTACTTC. This sequence encodes CASSTDNYEQYF.

The rearrangement uses TRBV9 and TRBJ2-5; 12 bases are shared with TRBD2. The J segment lost 3 bases and the V segment lost 0 bases, leaving 9 bases of the junction unmatched. The CDR3 contains 18 residues. Germline CDR1 SGDLS, CDR2 YYNGEE. CDR3 residues: CASSVGLAGGPGKETQYF. The CDR3 coding sequence is TGTGCCAGCAGCGTAGGCCTAGCGGGAGGGCCGGGGAAAGAGACCCAGTACTTC. The whole variable domain, filled in from reference TRBV9 and TRBJ2-5, reads DSGVTQTPKHLITATGQRVTLRCSPRSGDLSVYWYQQSLDQGLQFLIQYYNGEERAKGNILERFSAQQFPDLHSELNLSSLELGDSALYFCASSVGLAGGPGKETQYFGPGTRLLVL.

The chain employs TRBV7-2 and TRBJ1-6; D might be TRBD1 (6 bases). The CDR3 loop spans 13 amino acids. Germline-derived CDR1 and CDR2 are SGHTA and FQGNSA. Trimming cost V 1 base and J 11 bases, with 9 bases left between them. DNA of the CDR3: TGTGCCAGCAGCTTAGTAGAGGGGGCACCCCTCCACTTT. Its translation is CASSLVEGAPLHF. The full variable domain, in which reference TRBV7-2 and TRBJ1-6 provide the parts outside the CDR3, is GAGVSQSPSNKVTEKGKDVELRCDPISGHTALYWYRQSLGQGLEFLIYFQGNSAPDKSGLPSDRFSAERTGGSVSTLTIQRTQQEDSAVYLCASSLVEGAPLHFGNGTRLTVT.

For the CDR3, the DNA is TGTGCCACCAGTGGTGGCGGGGGGACCTACAATGAGCAGTTCTTC. Protein product: CATSGGGGTYNEQFF. The V gene is TRBV24-1, the J gene TRBJ2-1; the match to TRBD2 covers 8 bases. The V segment lost 5 bases and the J segment 2 bases; nucleotides outside the gene matches: 4. The germline V gene encodes CDR1 KGHDR and CDR2 SFDVKD. The CDR3 contains 15 residues.

The chain joins TRBV4-1 to TRBJ2-1; D may be TRBD2 (5 bases). The CDR3 covers 16 residues. From germline, CDR1 is MGHRA and CDR2 YSYEKL. With 0 bases removed from V and 6 bases from J, the gap between germline ends came to 15 bases. The CDR3 DNA reads as TGCGCCAGCAGCCAAGAATCCGCGGGTTTCGGCAATGAGCAGTTCTTC. Translating gives CASSQESAGFGNEQFF.

This CDR3 is CATSEALLDSRCQPQHF. In nucleotides, the CDR3 is TGTGCCACCAGTGAGGCGTTGCTTGACTCCCGGTGTCAGCCCCAGCATTTT. The rearrangement joins TRBV24-1 to TRBJ1-5, with D hard to call. Germline V gene lookup returns CDR1 KGHDR and CDR2 SFDVKD. This CDR3 comprises 17 residues. Trimming pared 4 bases from V and 6 bases from J, leaving 21 bases between.

The chain joins TRBV10-3 to TRBJ2-7; 9 positions agree with TRBD1. CDR1 and CDR2 from the germline V gene are ENHRY and SYGVKD. V trimming: 10 bases; J trimming: 7 bases; junction bases outside the gene matches: 11. The CDR3 spans 13 residues. The CDR3 bases are TGTGCCAGCACAGTGGACAGGGGCAATGAGCAGTACTTC. As protein: CASTVDRGNEQYF.

The chain employs TRBV3-1 (or the pseudogene TRBV3-2) and TRBJ2-3, with D tentatively TRBD1 (6 bases). The CDR3 length is 14 residues. V gave up 3 bases and J gave up 8 bases, with 15 bases separating them. Germline CDR1 LGHDT, CDR2 YNNKEL (reference sequence). CDR3 loop: CASSHTGLGTTQYF. DNA for the CDR3: TGTGCCAGCAGCCACACAGGGTTAGGGACTACGCAGTATTTT.

This clone has just one count. The chain uses TRBV5-4 and TRBJ2-2; D perhaps matches TRBD2 (5 bases). This CDR3 has 15 amino acids. Germline lookup yields CDR1 SGHNT and CDR2 YYREEE (reference sequence). Deletions cut 0 bases from V and 7 bases from J, with 13 bases between. CDR3: CASSLEGDAIGELFF. CDR3 nucleotide sequence: TGTGCCAGCAGCTTGGAGGGAGATGCAATCGGGGAGCTGTTTTTT.

The V gene is TRBV5-1, the J gene TRBJ2-7; 8 positions agree with TRBD1. The CDR3 has 15 residues. Germline assignment: CDR1 SGHRS and CDR2 YFSETQ. Unmatched junction bases numbered 9, after V lost 4 bases and J lost 3 bases. The CDR3 nucleotides read TGCGCCAGCAGCGGCGACAGGGGAAGTGGCTACGAGCAGTACTTC. It yields the protein CASSGDRGSGYEQYF.

This clone was seen a few times. This chain joins TRBV5-4 and TRBJ2-7; 8 bases line up with TRBD1. This CDR3 has 14 residues. V trimming: 0 bases; J trimming: 6 bases; junction bases outside the gene matches: 5. Germline loops: CDR1 SGHNT, CDR2 YYREEE (reference sequence). CDR3 residues: CASSLVQGGGEQYF. As DNA, the CDR3 is TGTGCCAGCAGCTTGGTACAGGGGGGCGGCGAGCAGTACTTC.

The V and J genes are TRBV12-5 and TRBJ2-3, with 8 positions matching TRBD2. The CDR3 length is 14 residues. After removal of 2 bases from V and 7 bases from J, the junction contained 5 bases not matched to a gene. CDR1 is LGHNT, CDR2 FRNRAP, per germline. CDR3 loop: CASGLRSSGHTQYF. CDR3 nucleotide sequence: TGTGCTAGTGGTTTGAGGTCTAGCGGGCATACGCAGTATTTT.

This sequence joins TRBV6-5 and TRBJ2-1; no definite D call. There are 14 residues in the CDR3. V was trimmed by 2 bases and J by 6 bases, leaving 11 bases between them. The germline gives CDR1 MNHEY, CDR2 SVGAGI. CDR3 nucleotide sequence: TGTGCCAGCAGTTACCCCCCCCCAGGCAATGAGCAGTTCTTC. Its translation: CASSYPPPGNEQFF.

This sequence joins TRBV20-1 and TRBJ2-3, with D possibly being TRBD1 (5 bases). CDR1 is DFQATT and CDR2 is SNEGSKA in the germline V gene (reference sequence). The CDR3 spans 11 residues. Trimming cost V 4 bases and J 8 bases, with 10 bases left between them. This chain's CDR3 is CSATQGGTQYF. CDR3 nucleotide sequence: TGCAGTGCTACTCAGGGTGGTACGCAGTATTTT.

This sequence joins TRBV7-2 and TRBJ2-7; 10 bases are shared with TRBD2. Germline V gene sequence: CDR1 SGHTA, CDR2 FQGNSA. The CDR3 sequence is 15 residues long. J gave up 7 bases and V 1 base, and 7 bases lay outside the gene matches. CDR3 protein: CASSLDPAGGREQYF. CDR3 in DNA: TGTGCCAGCAGCTTAGACCCAGCGGGAGGGAGGGAGCAGTACTTC.

This rearrangement joins TRBV3-1 (or the pseudogene TRBV3-2) to TRBJ1-5, with D tentatively TRBD1 (5 bases). CDR3 size: 15 residues. Germline lookup yields CDR1 LGHDT and CDR2 YNNKEL (reference sequence). Trimming left V 2 bases short and J 0 bases short, with 8 bases between. CDR3 nucleotide sequence: TGTGCCAGCAGCCAAAGGGGCCATAGCAATCAGCCCCAGCATTTT. Protein: CASSQRGHSNQPQHF.

This sequence joins TRBV7-8 and TRBJ2-2; D may be TRBD1 (5 bases). CDR1 is SGHVS and CDR2 is FQNEAQ in the germline V gene. The CDR3 is 14 residues long. V lost 6 bases to trimming and J lost 6 bases, with 14 bases between them. The DNA for the CDR3 is TGTGCCAGCAGGGCGAAAGGGGAACCCGGGGAGCTGTTTTTT. Residues: CASRAKGEPGELFF.

V is TRBV4-2 and J is TRBJ2-2; TRBD1 matches at 10 bases. This CDR3 has 18 residues. The V segment lost 0 bases and the J segment 6 bases; nucleotides outside the gene matches: 10. CDR1 is LGHNA and CDR2 is YNFKEQ in the germline V gene. The CDR3 nucleotides read TGTGCCAGCAGCCAAGAGCCGGGACAGGGGCGATTGGCCGGGGAGCTGTTTTTT. Protein product: CASSQEPGQGRLAGELFF.

This clone has just one count. The V gene is TRBV7-9, the J gene TRBJ2-5; D might be TRBD2 (6 bases). Deletions cut 6 bases from V and 5 bases from J, with 13 bases between. Germline V gives CDR1 SEHNR, CDR2 FQNEAQ (reference sequence). The CDR3 totals 13 residues. DNA of the CDR3: TGTGCCAGCAGTCAAACCAGCGGGGAGACCCAGTACTTC. Its protein product is CASSQTSGETQYF.

The chain has TRBV5-5 and TRBJ2-5, with D perhaps matching TRBD2 (6 bases). The CDR3 extends over 12 amino acids. Germline V gene lookup returns CDR1 SGHKS and CDR2 YYEKEE (reference sequence). V was clipped by 2 bases and J by 5 bases, with 7 bases between them. DNA of the CDR3: TGTGCCAGCAGCTTTGGGAGGGAGACCCAGTACTTC. It encodes CASSFGRETQYF.

The chain links TRBV7-2 to TRBJ2-1; TRBD2 matches 9 bases. V shed 8 bases, J shed 7 bases, and the junction held 6 bases outside the gene matches. The CDR3 runs 13 residues. CDR1 is SGHTA, CDR2 FQGNSA, per germline. Written as DNA, the CDR3 is TGTGCCAGCGGGCGGGGGGGCCCGAATGAGCAGTTCTTC. Amino acid sequence: CASGRGGPNEQFF.

This clone was seen only a few times. The chain employs TRBV27 and TRBJ2-7; tentatively, D is TRBD2 (7 bases). V was trimmed by 5 bases and J by 6 bases, leaving 20 bases between them. Germline CDR1 MNHEY, CDR2 SMNVEV (reference sequence). The CDR3 contains 15 residues. The CDR3 loop is CASSTVAAGEGEQYF. Written as DNA, the CDR3 is TGTGCCAGCAGTACAGTCGCGGCAGGGGAGGGCGAGCAGTACTTC.

A few counts support this clone. The chain carries TRBV5-8 and TRBJ1-2; no clear D. CDR1 is SGHTS, CDR2 YDEGEE, per germline. V gave up 2 bases and J gave up 8 bases, with 7 bases separating them. The CDR3 loop spans 11 amino acids. The CDR3 coding sequence is TGTGCCAGCAGCTTCCGGGTAGGCTACACCTTC. Protein: CASSFRVGYTF. The whole variable domain, remainder taken from reference TRBV5-8 and TRBJ1-2, is EAGVTQSPTHLIKTRGQQATLRCSPISGHTSVYWYQQALGLGLQFLLWYDEGEERNRGNFPPRFSGRQFPNYSSELNVNALELEDSALYLCASSFRVGYTFGSGTRLTVV.

The V call is TRBV5-6, the J call TRBJ1-2; tentatively, D is TRBD1 (5 bases). Trimming shortened V by 4 bases and J by 5 bases, and 12 bases separated the two germline ends. CDR3 length: 13 amino acids. Germline CDR1 is SGHDT and CDR2 is YYEEEE. CDR3 residues: CASSLGTFYGYTF. The CDR3 DNA follows: TGTGCCAGCAGCCTCGGGACTTTTTATGGCTACACCTTC. Combining the CDR3 with reference TRBV5-6 and TRBJ1-2 gives the whole variable domain DAGVTQSPTHLIKTRGQQVTLRCSPKSGHDTVSWYQQALGQGPQFIFQYYEEEERQRGNFPDRFSGHQFPNYSSELNVNALLLGDSALYLCASSLGTFYGYTFGSGTRLTVV.

This clone has only a few counts. The CDR3 protein is CASSLVLQGKGTQYF. Written as DNA, the CDR3 is TGTGCCAGCAGCTTGGTGTTGCAGGGGAAGGGTACGCAGTATTTT. The chain employs TRBV5-5 and TRBJ2-3; D might be TRBD1 (6 bases). Looked up from germline, CDR1 is SGHKS and CDR2 is YYEKEE (reference sequence). The CDR3 is made up of 15 amino acids. Trimming removed 0 bases from V and 8 bases from J, with 16 bases in between.